This TCR beta chain is from a study of regulatory T cells in long-lasting Graves disease. Overall study findings and caveats: Compared with new cases, persistent Graves' patients showed reduced TCR diversity. Analyses excluded thyroid tissue, covering peripheral blood alone.

This clonotype appeared a single time. The antigen is undetermined. Germline CDR1 and CDR2: SGDLS and YYNGEE. The CDR3 length is 13 residues. V was cut by 4 bases and J by 8 bases, with 15 bases left in between. Time point of the sample: persistent/refractory GD, antithyroid drugs over 5 years with positive TRAb. The TCR library used RNA extracted from PBMCs. In building TCR beta libraries, iRepertoire HTBI primers were used together with Arm-PCR of CDR3 regions. TCRdb recomputed calls from the multiplex PCR reads with MiXCR, one row per CDR3 protein. The repertoire holds over 650,000 distinct CDR3 sequences, with around 30% as singletons.

The chain has TRBV9 and TRBJ1-2, with D possibly TRBD1 on 6 matching bases. The sequence was collected from a female donor with Graves disease. This sample comprised peripheral blood mononuclear cells (PBMCs), obtained when the disease was refractory, from a patient treated with antithyroid drugs. Written as DNA, the CDR3 is TGTGCCAGCAGCACCTCGGCAGGGGAAGGCTACACCTTC. Encoded protein: CASSTSAGEGYTF.